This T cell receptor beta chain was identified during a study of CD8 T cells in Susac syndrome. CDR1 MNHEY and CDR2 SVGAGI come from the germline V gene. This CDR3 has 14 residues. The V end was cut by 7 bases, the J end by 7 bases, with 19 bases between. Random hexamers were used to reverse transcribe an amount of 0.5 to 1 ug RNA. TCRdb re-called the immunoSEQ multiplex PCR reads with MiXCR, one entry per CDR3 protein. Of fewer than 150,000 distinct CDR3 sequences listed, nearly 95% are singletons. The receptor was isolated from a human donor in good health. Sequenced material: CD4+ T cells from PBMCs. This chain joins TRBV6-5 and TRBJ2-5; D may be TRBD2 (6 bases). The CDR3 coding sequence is TGTGCCAGCAAATCTACCCGGGACTTAGGGACCCAGTACTTC. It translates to CASKSTRDLGTQYF.